The 30 T cell receptor beta chains listed next were all sequenced from one sample in a study of beta chain features in type 1 diabetes. Investigators reverse transcribed all isolated RNA, so they sequenced expressed TCRB transcripts. Sequencing used immunoSEQ multiplex PCR; TCRdb keeps in-frame clones, though not all of them. The table shows some 350,000 clones, with 9.6% occurring only once. These receptors lack a known antigen. Study-wide results and caveats: In all four CD4+ subsets, TCRB CDR3 length was significantly, moderately reduced in type 1 diabetes.

The material sequenced was central memory CD4+ T cells from blood. The receptors shown here come from a man aged 30 to 45 with type 1 diabetes.

The chain has TRBV27 and TRBJ2-7, with D perhaps matching TRBD1 or TRBD2 (5 bases each). V was trimmed by 5 bases and J by 4 bases, leaving 36 bases between them. This CDR3 has 21 amino acids. Germline V gene lookup returns CDR1 MNHEY and CDR2 SMNVEV (reference sequence). The CDR3 here is CASSTEPPRDRTWAVVYEQYF. In DNA form, the CDR3 reads TGTGCCAGCAGTACAGAACCCCCCCGGGACCGAACCTGGGCGGTGGTGTACGAGCAGTACTTC.

The chain recombines TRBV30 with TRBJ1-5; D not certain. Trimming stripped 0 bases from V and 6 bases from J, with 12 bases between. The CDR3 covers 14 residues. Germline CDR1 is GTSNPN and CDR2 is SVGIG (reference sequence). The CDR3 protein is CAWSVLGGSQPQHF. The CDR3, as DNA: TGTGCCTGGAGTGTACTGGGAGGGAGTCAGCCCCAGCATTTT.

This clone was detected only a few times. The chain recombines TRBV4-1 with TRBJ2-1; perhaps TRBD2 as D (6 bases). The CDR3 has 17 amino acids. Between the trimmed V and J ends, which lost 0 bases and 0 bases, there was a span of 12 bases. Germline CDR1 MGHRA, CDR2 YSYEKL. CDR3 DNA: TGCGCCAGCAGCCAAGATCTCGGGGGTGACTCCTACAATGAGCAGTTCTTC. Protein product: CASSQDLGGDSYNEQFF.

The rearrangement joins TRBV30 to TRBJ1-4; D is unclear. Germline loops: CDR1 GTSNPN, CDR2 SVGIG (reference sequence). The germline V and J ends were trimmed by 0 bases and 8 bases, with 13 bases remaining between them. The CDR3 is 14 residues long. The CDR3 here is CAWSVTAEGEKLFF. Written as DNA, the CDR3 is TGTGCCTGGAGTGTAACTGCGGAGGGCGAAAAACTGTTTTTT.

V usage is TRBV29-1 and J usage is TRBJ2-3; 8 bases match TRBD1. The CDR3 runs to 16 residues. Germline CDR1 reads SQVTM; CDR2 reads ANQGSEA. V lost 4 bases, J lost 4 bases, and 13 bases stayed unmatched. The CDR3 region has the DNA TGCAGCGTTGGAATTACGCAGGGGGCATTGGCAGATACGCAGTATTTT. It yields the protein CSVGITQGALADTQYF.

The genes are TRBV7-8 and TRBJ2-3; TRBD2 agrees at 8 bases. Germline V gene data show CDR1 as SGHVS and CDR2 as FQNEAQ. The V and J ends lost 2 bases and 3 bases, in that order; junction bases with no gene match: 7. The CDR3 totals 16 residues. This CDR3 is CASSLTGGGRTDTQYF. DNA of the CDR3: TGTGCCAGCAGCTTAACGGGGGGCGGGAGGACAGATACGCAGTATTTT.

This clone was seen only a few times. The chain couples TRBV5-4 to TRBJ1-1; D is unclear. V was pared by 4 bases and J by 0 bases, with 13 bases between. Germline loops: CDR1 SGHNT, CDR2 YYREEE (reference sequence). This CDR3 has 15 amino acids. This CDR3 reads CASSTRTELNTEAFF. CDR3 in DNA: TGTGCCAGCAGCACCCGGACGGAGCTGAACACTGAAGCTTTCTTT.

This clone was seen a handful of times. The V gene is TRBV7-7, the J gene TRBJ2-3, with TRBD2 matching 7 bases. This CDR3 comprises 15 residues. The trim removed 4 bases at V and 3 bases at J, leaving 7 bases unmatched. The germline V gene has CDR1 SSHAT and CDR2 FNYEAQ (reference sequence). The CDR3 region has the DNA TGTGCCAGCAGCTACGGGGAGGGCCGGACAGATACGCAGTATTTT. Residues: CASSYGEGRTDTQYF.

This clone was observed a few times. The genes are TRBV10-3 and TRBJ2-6, with TRBD2 as a possible D gene (6 bases). The CDR3 is 16 amino acids. V lost 2 bases and J 0 bases, leaving 8 bases between the germline ends. From germline, CDR1 is ENHRY and CDR2 SYGVKD. In DNA, the CDR3 is TGTGCCATCAGTGAGGCGGGAATCTCTGGGGCCAACGTCCTGACTTTC. Its translation: CAISEAGISGANVLTF.

This clone was counted ten times or more. The chain recombines TRBV28 with TRBJ2-7; 10 nucleotides agree with TRBD1. CDR3 size: 15 residues. V trimming: 5 bases; J trimming: 2 bases; junction bases outside the gene matches: 6. CDR1 is MDHEN, CDR2 SYDVKM, per germline. CDR3 sequence reads: CASSLGQGVTYEQYF. The DNA for the CDR3 is TGTGCCAGCAGTCTCGGACAGGGGGTGACCTACGAGCAGTACTTC.

This clone was recorded at least ten times. The chain is built from TRBV4-3 and TRBJ2-1; D gene uncertain. Trimming left V 0 bases short and J 6 bases short, with 15 bases between. Germline values: CDR1 LGHNA, CDR2 YSLEER. This CDR3 contains 16 residues. The CDR3 nucleotides read TGCGCCAGCAGCCAAGACCTTGATCGCTCAGGCAATGAGCAGTTCTTC. Residues: CASSQDLDRSGNEQFF.

The J gene is TRBJ2-1, the V gene TRBV2; 7 nucleotides align to TRBD2. There are 17 residues in the CDR3. V lost 3 bases and J lost 0; bases outside the gene matches: 8. Germline V gene data show CDR1 as SNHLY and CDR2 as FYNNEI. CDR3 loop: CASSEESGITSYNEQFF. DNA for the CDR3: TGTGCCAGCAGTGAGGAGAGCGGGATCACCTCCTACAATGAGCAGTTCTTC.

This clone was counted only a few times. The chain combines TRBV2 with TRBJ2-7; 9 bases fit TRBD2. CDR1 and CDR2 from the germline V gene are SNHLY and FYNNEI. J lost 2 bases, V lost 7 bases, and 6 bases had no gene match. The CDR3 totals 14 residues. The CDR3 bases are TGTGCCAGCAAGGCTAGCGGGATAGCCTACGAGCAGTACTTC. Its translation: CASKASGIAYEQYF. Full variable domain (outside the CDR3, taken from reference TRBV2 and TRBJ2-7): EPEVTQTPSHQVTQMGQEVILRCVPISNHLYFYWYRQILGQKVEFLVSFYNNEISEKSEIFDDQFSVERPDGSNFTLKIRSTKLEDSAMYFCASKASGIAYEQYFGPGTRLTVT.

V usage is TRBV5-1 and J usage is TRBJ2-1, with D tentatively TRBD1 (5 bases). The CDR3 runs 13 residues. The germline V and J ends were trimmed by 4 bases and 7 bases, with 12 bases remaining between them. Germline lookup yields CDR1 SGHRS and CDR2 YFSETQ. For the CDR3, the DNA is TGCGCCAGCAGCCCCATGGGGCAGAATGAGCAGTTCTTC. Translating it yields CASSPMGQNEQFF. The full variable domain, rest sourced from reference TRBV5-1 and TRBJ2-1, is KAGVTQTPRYLIKTRGQQVTLSCSPISGHRSVSWYQQTPGQGLQFLFEYFSETQRNKGNFPGRFSGRQFSNSRSEMNVSTLELGDSALYLCASSPMGQNEQFFGPGTRLTVL.

The chain is built from TRBV7-2 and TRBJ1-4; maybe TRBD1 (6 bases). The germline V and J ends were trimmed by 1 base and 4 bases, with 10 bases remaining between them. Looked up from germline, CDR1 is SGHTA and CDR2 is FQGNSA. CDR3 size: 15 residues. The CDR3 nucleotides read TGTGCCAGCAGCTTAGTAGTGGACAGTAATGAAAAACTGTTTTTT. Translating it yields CASSLVVDSNEKLFF.

This clone came up a few times. The V gene is TRBV2, the J gene TRBJ1-4, with D perhaps TRBD1 (6 bases). Trimming removed 5 bases at V and 7 bases at J, with 14 bases between. The CDR3 covers 14 residues. Germline CDR1 reads SNHLY; CDR2 reads FYNNEI. The DNA for the CDR3 is TGTGCCAGCAGTTACAGGGAAAGGGGTGAAAAACTGTTTTTT. Its protein is CASSYRERGEKLFF. Based on the CDR3 plus reference TRBV2 and TRBJ1-4, the full variable domain is EPEVTQTPSHQVTQMGQEVILRCVPISNHLYFYWYRQILGQKVEFLVSFYNNEISEKSEIFDDQFSVERPDGSNFTLKIRSTKLEDSAMYFCASSYRERGEKLFFGSGTQLSVL.

This chain uses TRBV6-5 with TRBJ2-7, with D perhaps TRBD1 or TRBD2 (5 bases each). Germline CDR1 is MNHEY and CDR2 is SVGAGI. V lost 3 bases to trimming and J lost 2 bases, with 11 bases between them. The CDR3 extends over 14 amino acids. The CDR3 DNA reads TGTGCCAGCAGTTATGTCCCGGGGCCCTACGAGCAGTACTTC. As protein: CASSYVPGPYEQYF.

This clone has a handful of counts. The chain has TRBV27 and TRBJ1-1; 7 bases fit TRBD1. The V segment lost 0 bases and the J segment 5 bases; nucleotides outside the gene matches: 6. Germline values: CDR1 MNHEY, CDR2 SMNVEV (reference sequence). The CDR3 contains 15 residues. CDR3 nucleotides: TGTGCCAGCAGTTTATCAACCAGGGGGACGACTGAAGCTTTCTTT. Translation: CASSLSTRGTTEAFF.

This clone has a handful of counts. The chain recombines TRBV6-1 with TRBJ1-1, with TRBD1 as a possible D gene (5 bases). V lost 3 bases, J lost 11 bases, and 13 bases lay in between. This CDR3 has 12 residues. CDR1 is MNHNS and CDR2 is SASEGT in the germline V gene. CDR3 sequence: CASSDGANVAFF. Here the CDR3 DNA reads TGTGCCAGCAGTGACGGGGCTAATGTGGCTTTCTTT.

The chain recombines TRBV11-2 with TRBJ1-3; weak D call: TRBD1 (6 bases). Trimming pared 4 bases from V and 4 bases from J, leaving 14 bases between. CDR1 and CDR2 from the germline V gene are SGHAT and FQNNGV. The CDR3 runs to 15 residues. CDR3 sequence (DNA): TGTGCCAGCAGCTCCGAGGGGGGGCCAGGAAACACCATATATTTT. The encoded protein is CASSSEGGPGNTIYF.

This clone appeared a few times. The genes are TRBV19 and TRBJ1-5, with no clear D. The germline CDR1 and CDR2 sequences are LNHDA and SQIVND (reference sequence). There are 16 residues in the CDR3. With 5 bases removed from V and 0 bases from J, the gap between germline ends came to 14 bases. The CDR3 reads CASSPPTRISNQPQHF. The CDR3 DNA reads as TGTGCCAGTAGTCCGCCGACCCGGATTAGCAATCAGCCCCAGCATTTT. Using reference TRBV19 and TRBJ1-5 for the parts outside the CDR3, the full variable domain is DGGITQSPKYLFRKEGQNVTLSCEQNLNHDAMYWYRQDPGQGLRLIYYSQIVNDFQKGDIAEGYSVSREKKESFPLTVTSAQKNPTAFYLCASSPPTRISNQPQHFGDGTRLSIL.

The gene calls are TRBV7-6 and TRBJ2-7, with 10 bases that match TRBD2. Trimming removed 6 bases from V and 3 bases from J; junction bases left unmatched: 14. The CDR3 consists of 17 residues. Germline V gene data show CDR1 as SGHVS and CDR2 as FNYEAQ. The DNA for the CDR3 is TGTGCCAGCAGTTTACGGATAGCGGGAGGAACGAACTACGAGCAGTACTTC. Its protein product is CASSLRIAGGTNYEQYF.

The gene calls are TRBV2 and TRBJ2-4; D is unclear. CDR1 SNHLY and CDR2 FYNNEI come from the germline V gene. This CDR3 spans 12 amino acids. The germline V and J ends were trimmed by 4 bases and 5 bases, with 6 bases remaining between them. The CDR3 sequence: CASSVGENIQYF. The CDR3 DNA reads TGTGCCAGCAGTGTTGGGGAAAACATTCAGTACTTC. The full variable domain, in which reference TRBV2 and TRBJ2-4 provide the parts outside the CDR3, is EPEVTQTPSHQVTQMGQEVILRCVPISNHLYFYWYRQILGQKVEFLVSFYNNEISEKSEIFDDQFSVERPDGSNFTLKIRSTKLEDSAMYFCASSVGENIQYFGAGTRLSVL.

This chain links TRBV7-3 with TRBJ2-1, with a tentative D call TRBD1 (5 bases). Germline V gene data show CDR1 as SGHTA and CDR2 as FQGTGA. This CDR3 comprises 15 residues. Trimming left V 5 bases short and J 3 bases short, with 14 bases between. The CDR3: CASSQEKTDYNEQFF. The CDR3 bases are TGTGCCAGCAGCCAGGAAAAGACAGACTACAATGAGCAGTTCTTC.

The chain is built from TRBV28 and TRBJ1-4; D is uncertain. The CDR3 spans 12 residues. The V and J ends lost 8 bases and 5 bases respectively, with 9 bases between them. Germline V gives CDR1 MDHEN, CDR2 SYDVKM. CDR3 sequence reads: CASGTNNEKLFF. The CDR3 coding sequence is TGTGCCAGCGGCACTAACAATGAAAAACTGTTTTTT.

This clone was observed many times. In DNA form, the CDR3 reads TGTGCCAGCTCACCATACGGGGCGCAGGGAGTACAGCCCCAGCATTTT. Translation: CASSPYGAQGVQPQHF. The chain carries TRBV18 and TRBJ1-5; a possible D gene is TRBD1 (5 bases). The CDR3 has 16 amino acids. V lost 2 bases and J lost 7, with 18 bases in between. Germline lookup yields CDR1 KGHSH and CDR2 LQKENI.

The genes are TRBV28 and TRBJ1-2; perhaps TRBD1 as D (6 bases). V gave up 11 bases and J gave up 7 bases, with 20 bases separating them. This CDR3 comprises 13 residues. The germline V gene has CDR1 MDHEN and CDR2 SYDVKM. This chain's CDR3 is CALQGNGASGYTF. The CDR3 DNA sequence: TGTGCCCTCCAGGGGAACGGCGCTAGTGGCTACACCTTC.

The V gene is TRBV2, the J gene TRBJ2-2; no definite D call. This CDR3 has 14 amino acids. Trimming stripped 6 bases from V and 1 base from J, with 9 bases between. Germline CDR1 and CDR2: SNHLY and FYNNEI. CDR3 protein: CASRPTLNTGELFF. Here the CDR3 DNA reads TGTGCCAGCAGGCCTACCCTGAACACCGGGGAGCTGTTTTTT.

This clone has only a few counts. The chain combines TRBV28 with TRBJ1-5; the match to TRBD1 covers 7 bases. The V segment lost 5 bases and the J segment 6 bases; nucleotides outside the gene matches: 4. This CDR3 is 13 amino acids long. From germline, CDR1 is MDHEN and CDR2 SYDVKM. This CDR3 reads CASSPTGPQPQHF. CDR3 nucleotides: TGTGCCAGCAGTCCGACAGGGCCTCAGCCCCAGCATTTT.

The chain recombines TRBV4-1 with TRBJ2-3; weak D call: TRBD1 (5 bases). Trimming took 0 bases from V and 0 from J, leaving 10 bases between them. Germline V gene lookup returns CDR1 MGHRA and CDR2 YSYEKL. The CDR3 is 16 residues long. CDR3 DNA sequence: TGCGCCAGCAGCCAAGATCGCGACAGAAGCACAGATACGCAGTATTTT. This translates into CASSQDRDRSTDTQYF.